Listed below are T cell receptor beta chains from one sample, sequenced in a study of T cells in Graves' hyperthyroidism and ophthalmopathy. From the multiplex PCR reads, TCRdb called clonotypes with MiXCR, one entry per CDR3 protein. The sample lists about 380,000 distinct CDR3 sequences; roughly 20% were seen once. The sample comprised blood. Every receptor here comes from a man between 18 and 35 years old with Graves' ophthalmopathy. The CDR3 runs from the conserved cysteine through the conserved F or W. D genes are given only for firm matches. Rows may omit the clone size; those that give it use once, few, many or a size class.

CASSLGPEVNSPLHF TGCGCCAGCAGCTTGGGGCCGGAGGTAAATTCACCCCTCCACTTT TRBV5-1 few TRBJ1-6 15 NA
CSARENGGWETQYF TGCAGTGCTAGAGAAAACGGGGGGTGGGAGACCCAGTACTTC TRBV20-1 many TRBJ2-5 14 TRBD2
CASSVQGRETQYF TGTGCCAGCAGTGTCCAGGGGAGAGAGACCCAGTACTTC TRBV3-1 many TRBJ2-5 13 NA
CASSLGQGADEQYF TGCGCCAGCAGCTTGGGACAGGGGGCCGACGAGCAGTACTTC TRBV5-1 many TRBJ2-7 14 TRBD1
CASSVADRVGQYF TGTGCCAGCAGCGTAGCGGACAGGGTTGGGCAGTACTTC TRBV11-2 NA TRBJ2-7 13 TRBD1
CASSRRLLGWVEQFF TGCGCCAGCAGCCGGCGGCTCCTAGGCTGGGTTGAGCAGTTCTTC TRBV4-1 few TRBJ2-1 15 NA
CSATPPGQGAPEQYF TGCAGTGCAACGCCTCCGGGACAGGGGGCACCCGAGCAGTACTTC TRBV20-1 NA TRBJ2-7 15 TRBD1
CSATGTLYGYTF TGCAGTGCCACCGGGACGCTCTATGGCTACACCTTC TRBV20-1 many TRBJ1-2 12 NA
CASAGTGTTEAFF TGTGCCAGTGCCGGGACAGGGACCACTGAAGCTTTCTTT TRBV19 few TRBJ1-1 13 TRBD1
CASSQRQGDAYEQYF TGCGCCAGCAGCCAAAGACAAGGGGACGCCTACGAGCAGTACTTC TRBV4-1 NA TRBJ2-7 15 NA
CASSPGGAGAYEQYF TGTGCCAGCAGCCCCGGGGGGGCAGGAGCCTACGAGCAGTACTTC TRBV12-3/TRBV12-4 many TRBJ2-7 15 TRBD2
CASSFAISDEKLFF TGTGCCAGCAGTTTTGCGATTTCCGATGAAAAACTGTTTTTT TRBV27 few TRBJ1-4 14 NA
CASSDRRDRGLEAFF TGTGCCAGCAGTGATAGGCGGGACAGGGGGCTTGAAGCTTTCTTT TRBV2 NA TRBJ1-1 15 TRBD1
CACRPHGRSYEQYF TGTGCCTGCCGGCCTCACGGTCGCTCCTACGAGCAGTACTTC TRBV6-2/TRBV6-3 NA TRBJ2-7 14 NA
CASSTGDNQPQHF TGTGCCAGCAGCACAGGGGACAATCAGCCCCAGCATTTT TRBV3-1 many TRBJ1-5 13 TRBD1
CASSIAARTEAFF TGTGCCAGTAGTATAGCAGCTAGAACTGAAGCTTTCTTT TRBV19 few TRBJ1-1 13 NA
CASRGGGSSYNEQFF TGTGCCAGCCGAGGCGGGGGGAGCTCCTACAATGAGCAGTTCTTC TRBV12-3/TRBV12-4 NA TRBJ2-1 15 TRBD2
CASSQDLGGAENEQYF TGTGCCAGCAGCCAAGATCTGGGGGGCGCAGAAAACGAGCAGTACTTC TRBV3-1 many TRBJ2-7 16 NA
CASSPLLLRDRVGDEQFF TGTGCCAGCTCCCCTCTCCTGCTCCGGGACAGGGTAGGAGATGAGCAGTTCTTC TRBV28 NA TRBJ2-1 18 TRBD1
CASSLVPGQGTSPSTDTQYF TGTGCCAGCAGCTTAGTACCGGGACAGGGGACGTCTCCCAGCACAGATACGCAGTATTTT TRBV7-2 NA TRBJ2-3 20 TRBD1
CASKPGVANQPQHF TGTGCCAGCAAACCAGGGGTAGCGAATCAGCCCCAGCATTTT TRBV7-8 many TRBJ1-5 14 NA
CASSQRDRGLRQYF TGTGCCAGCAGCCAACGGGACAGGGGGTTGCGGCAGTACTTC TRBV14 many TRBJ2-7 14 TRBD1
CASSFGGDTQYF TGTGCCAGCAGTTTTGGGGGCGATACGCAGTATTTT TRBV12-3/TRBV12-4 many TRBJ2-3 12 NA
CASSQSGGGRISPLHF TGTGCCAGCAGCCAATCTGGCGGGGGGCGCATTTCACCCCTCCACTTT TRBV3-1 many TRBJ1-6 16 NA
CSASRLGRGGSYNEQFF TGCAGTGCTAGTCGCCTGGGGAGGGGGGGCTCCTACAATGAGCAGTTCTTC TRBV20-1 NA TRBJ2-1 17 NA
CSASGTTGDTEAFF TGCAGTGCTAGTGGGACTACAGGGGACACTGAAGCTTTCTTT TRBV20-1 NA TRBJ1-1 14 TRBD1
CASSQSLGQYF TGTGCCAGCAGCCAATCTCTCGGGCAGTACTTC TRBV16 few TRBJ2-7 11 NA
CASSDIHTGIPEAFF TGTGCCAGCAGCGACATCCATACAGGGATCCCTGAAGCTTTCTTT TRBV5-5 many TRBJ1-1 15 NA
CASSRPTYGYTF TGTGCCAGCAGTAGGCCCACTTATGGCTACACCTTC TRBV9 NA TRBJ1-2 12 NA
CATGDRKDGYTF TGTGCCACCGGGGACAGAAAGGATGGCTACACCTTC TRBV24-1 many TRBJ1-2 12 TRBD1
CASSTGSGNSPLHF TGTGCCAGCTCAACCGGGAGCGGTAATTCACCCCTCCACTTT TRBV2 many TRBJ1-6 14 NA
CSAPDFSYNEQFF TGCAGTGCTCCGGACTTCTCCTACAATGAGCAGTTCTTC TRBV20-1 many TRBJ2-1 13 NA
CASCTSNQPQHF TGTGCCAGCTGTACGAGCAATCAGCCCCAGCATTTT TRBV6-1 many TRBJ1-5 12 NA
CASSARGVGETQYF TGTGCCAGCAGTGCCCGGGGGGTGGGAGAGACCCAGTACTTC TRBV28 few TRBJ2-5 14 TRBD2
CASSPAPLLNTEAFF TGTGCCAGCAGTCCCGCTCCTCTCCTGAACACTGAAGCTTTCTTT TRBV12-3/TRBV12-4 many TRBJ1-1 15 NA
CASSLGLKQPDYTQYF TGTGCCAGCAGCTTAGGGTTAAAACAGCCCGATTATACGCAGTATTTT TRBV11-2 few TRBJ2-3 16 NA
CANPFDRAHGYTF TGTGCCAACCCGTTCGACAGGGCCCATGGCTACACCTTC TRBV19 few TRBJ1-2 13 TRBD1
CASSFVVPAATSSSYNSPLHF TGTGCCAGCAGCTTCGTAGTGCCGGCAGCTACCTCGAGCTCCTATAATTCACCCCTCCACTTT TRBV11-2 NA TRBJ1-6 21 NA
CASSTQGNTDTQYF TGCGCCAGCAGCACACAGGGTAATACAGATACGCAGTATTTT TRBV5-1 many TRBJ2-3 14 NA
CASSGLRAVTEETQYF TGTGCCAGCAGTGGGTTGAGAGCAGTAACCGAAGAGACCCAGTACTTC TRBV6-1 many TRBJ2-5 16 NA
CASSPTGEDTQYF TGTGCCAGCAGCCCCACAGGGGAAGATACGCAGTATTTT TRBV2 many TRBJ2-3 13 TRBD1
CASSVLLREAFF TGTGCCAGCAGCGTTCTCCTACGTGAAGCTTTCTTT TRBV28 many TRBJ1-1 12 NA
CASSVEEISYEQYF TGTGCCAGCAGCGTCGAGGAAATCTCCTACGAGCAGTACTTC TRBV9 many TRBJ2-7 14 NA
CASSGRDSLFYNSPLHF TGTGCCAGCAGCGGACGGGACAGCCTCTTCTATAATTCACCCCTCCACTTT TRBV12-3/TRBV12-4 many TRBJ1-6 17 TRBD1
CSANGGTGILSPLHF TGCAGTGCAAACGGGGGGACAGGGATTCTTTCACCCCTCCACTTT TRBV20-1 few TRBJ1-6 15 TRBD1